One T cell receptor beta chain is described in this entry. Its antigen specificity is not known. No quality values exist for individual bases; no much larger clone is one base distant. Additional DNA sequences in this sample encode the identical CDR3. The data are from a study of shared clonotypes between healthy human individuals (dated by TCRdb to 2018 to 2020). At the level of the whole study: The cohort included three men and a couple of women between 18 and 49 years of age. For each donor, CD4 naive and CD4 memory were each run on three plates, CD8 naive on two plates, and CD8 memory on one plate. To estimate repertoire size and how much clonotypes are shared between individuals, the study performed deep sequencing of blood TCR repertoires from a handful of healthy adults. Libraries were prepared and TCR repertoires were sequenced by different laboratories using diverse techniques, in order to increase sequencing depth and limit assay-specific biases. Leukapheresis yielded between about 0.9 and 9 billion PBMCs per donor.

CD8 naive samples were obtained by positive selection for CCR7 among CD45RO-negative cells, yielding a CD45RA+CCR7+ population from which TemRA cells were excluded. The donors were healthy, HIV-negative adults with no recently reported acute infections or vaccinations. Every donor was a Caucasian adult residing in Nashville, Tennessee, USA. After blood collection by leukapheresis, PBMCs were isolated using Ficoll-Histopaque density gradient centrifugation and then cryopreserved in the vapor phase of liquid nitrogen. Purity and quantity of every magnetically sorted T cell population were checked by analytical flow cytometry. Each sorted fraction had its genomic DNA isolated and then quantified by UV absorbance on a Nanodrop 2000c. General study outcomes and caveats: Pairwise subsampling led to the expectation that sequencing depth would affect the degree of clonotype sharing among donors. The genetic and exposure-history diversity represented was limited by the small number of donors. Larger estimated clonotype richness was generally found for naive subsets than for memory subsets. Sharing across a few donors was observed for around 5% of naive CD4, over 3% of naive CD8, around 2.5% of memory CD4, and 0.4% of memory CD8 clonotypes. Compared with non-shared clonotypes, clonotypes shared by all four sorted-subset donors had higher generation probabilities. Only blood was sampled, and tissue TCR repertoires likely differ from those in blood. Incomplete sequencing was indicated by rarefaction of sorted-subset datasets, despite the large sequencing depth.

TCR CDR3 regions were amplified from genomic DNA by multiplex PCR using the deep immunoSEQ assay. For each cell subset, the extracted genomic DNA was distributed evenly across all wells of several immunoSEQ 96-well plates, and each plate served as one replicate. For sorted subsets, each replicate PCR was loaded with 200 to 250 ng genomic DNA, equivalent to 30,000 to 35,000 T cell genomes. The purified libraries were quantified using a Qubit 3.0 fluorometer, sized with a Bioanalyzer 2100, and then quantified again using the KAPA Library Quantification kit. Every immunoSEQ 96-well plate was sequenced on a separate single-read 150-cycle Illumina NextSeq 550 flow cell. The paper's data handling went like this. Because only junctional sequences without quality scores were contained in the immunoSEQ output, filtering matching that applied to full-length reads could not be performed. Sequences were annotated with PyIR, a Python wrapper for IgBLAST v1.9, using IMGT germline references to assign V/J genes and CDR3. Reads were removed for weak V/J assignments (E-value above 1e-6), missing CDR3, stop codons, out-of-frame junctions, or ambiguous translated residues. V3J clonotypes were defined as sequences sharing the same inferred V gene, J gene, and CDR3 amino acid sequence. The percentage overlap between two repertoires was calculated by dividing the number of shared unique clonotypes by the size of the smaller repertoire. Repertoire richness was assessed with RTK rarefaction, the Chao1 estimator, and Recon v2.1 estimates of unobserved clonotypes. Generation probabilities were computed with OLGA for all TCRbeta clonotypes obtained by the gDNA method from a handful of donors. Not all clones reach the TCRdb copy of this immuneACCESS table, which keeps in-frame sequences only. Checked studies attribute under half of the gap to unresolved V genes and leave the rest unexplained. The V and J calls and clone size come from that table; D and trimming were worked out from the DNA. The sample table shows about 2.1 million clones, and approximately 92% are seen once. About 1.7% of the sample is held by the ten biggest clonotypes.

V and J lose 2 bases and 0 bases, and a span of 12 bases separates them. The CDR3 covers 15 residues, taking in both the cysteine and the phenylalanine. Only CDR3 DNA is held: 45 bases, read in frame from base 1. Based on the germline V gene, the CDR1 and CDR2 sequences are SGDLS and YYNGEE. The chain employs TRBV9 and TRBJ2-7; the D gene could be either TRBD1 or TRBD2, each agreeing at 6 bases. This receptor was obtained from a man between 18 and 35 years old in good health. Some clones in this sample may be carry-over from other donors' samples. Source material: naive CD8+ T cells from PBMCs. This sample's cell subset or site label indicates: CD45RA+CCR7+. The sequenced DNA is TGTGCCAGCAGCGTGGGGGGCGGACTCTCCTACGAGCAGTACTTC. This codes for CASSVGGGLSYEQYF.